Listed here is a single T cell receptor (beta chain). TCRdb's copy holds only in-frame clones and misses some; the assay was immunoSEQ multiplex PCR. The sample lists fewer than 150,000 clones; around 85% were seen once. V was trimmed by 2 bases and J by 5 bases, leaving 12 bases between them. CDR3 length equals 15 residues. The germline V gene encodes CDR1 SEHNR and CDR2 FQNEAQ (reference sequence). The sample belongs to a study of blood T cell repertoires in COVID-19. The V call is TRBV7-9, the J call TRBJ1-4; D call uncertain. Source material: peripheral blood. This clonotype originated in a human donor in a cohort sampled during active COVID-19. Written as DNA, the CDR3 is TGTGCCAGCAGCTTATTATCTCACGGGAATGAAAAACTGTTTTTT. This sequence encodes CASSLLSHGNEKLFF.